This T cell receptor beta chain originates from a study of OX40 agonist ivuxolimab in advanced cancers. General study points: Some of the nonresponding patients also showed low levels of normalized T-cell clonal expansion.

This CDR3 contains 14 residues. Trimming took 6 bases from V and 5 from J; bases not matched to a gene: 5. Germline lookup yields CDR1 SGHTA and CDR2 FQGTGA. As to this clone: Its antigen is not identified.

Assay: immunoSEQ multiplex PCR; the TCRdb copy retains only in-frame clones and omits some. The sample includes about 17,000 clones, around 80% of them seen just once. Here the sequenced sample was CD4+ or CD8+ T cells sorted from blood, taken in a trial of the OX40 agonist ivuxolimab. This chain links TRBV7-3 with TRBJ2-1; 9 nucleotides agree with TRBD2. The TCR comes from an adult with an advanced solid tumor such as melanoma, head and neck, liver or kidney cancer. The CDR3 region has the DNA TGTGCCAGCAGTCACCTAGCGGGAAACAATGAGCAGTTCTTC. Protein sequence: CASSHLAGNNEQFF.